The present entry profiles one T cell receptor (beta chain) with its context. Its antigen is as yet unknown. This sample is part of a study of Ad26.COV2.S vaccination and SARS-CoV-2 variants. Study-wide context: Trial arm assignment for the donor was COV1001 Ad26.COV2.S. Broader study findings: Compared with placebo recipients, vaccine recipients had higher spike-specific TCR breadth.

The protocol was immunoSEQ multiplex PCR, while the TCRdb copy is restricted to in-frame clones and leaves out a portion. The data contain around 300,000 clones, about 85% of them singletons. V lost 3 bases and J lost 1, with 10 bases in between. The germline gives CDR1 MNHEY, CDR2 SVGEGT. The CDR3 spans 14 residues. Documented treatment: over 15 received Ad26.COV2.S at low or high dose, single or two shots; about 5 received placebo; per-sample allocation not given. The samples date from day 63 after the first vaccine or placebo injection. The sample consisted of peripheral blood, taken in a trial of Ad26.COV2.S vaccine versus placebo. The TCR comes from a person aged 18 to 59 who received the Ad26.COV2.S COVID-19 vaccine or a placebo. V gene TRBV6-2 or TRBV6-3 combines with J gene TRBJ2-7; maybe TRBD1 (5 bases). Here the CDR3 DNA reads TGTGCCAGCAGTTATCAGGGTCCTTCCTACGAGCAGTACTTC. Its protein is CASSYQGPSYEQYF.